Each of the 24 T cell receptor beta chains below was sequenced from the same sample in a study of control samples from healthy donors and cancer patients (dated by TCRdb to about 2020). To prepare the library, the immunoSEQ multiplex PCR assay was applied. Drawn from immuneACCESS, this table holds only the in-frame rearrangements with V and J called that TCRdb kept. Clones are partly lost; checked studies trace under half to an unresolved V gene and leave the rest unexplained. Counted in this sample were 120,000 or so clones; about 93% of them appeared once. The ten largest clones represent about 1.7% of the sample. Material: PBMCs. The receptors here all came from a man aged 50 or older with head and neck cancer.

The rearrangement links TRBV5-8 to TRBJ2-3; no firm D call. This CDR3 comprises 15 residues. Germline V gives CDR1 SGHTS, CDR2 YDEGEE. Trimming shortened V by 0 bases and J by 0 bases, and 8 bases separated the two germline ends. The CDR3 nucleotides read TGTGCCAGCAGCTTGGGGCAAGGGAGCACAGATACGCAGTATTTT. Residues: CASSLGQGSTDTQYF.

The V gene is TRBV11-2, the J gene TRBJ1-1, with D unclear. CDR3 size: 13 residues. The germline V gene encodes CDR1 SGHAT and CDR2 FQNNGV. Deletions cut 5 bases from V and 5 bases from J, with 12 bases between. CDR3 DNA sequence: TGTGCCAGCAGCCCCGGCGGGGATACTGAAGCTTTCTTT. As protein: CASSPGGDTEAFF.

The J gene is TRBJ1-3, the V gene TRBV4-3; D might be TRBD1 (6 bases). V shed 3 bases and J shed 0 bases, with 9 bases lying between them. Per the germline V gene, CDR1 is LGHNA and CDR2 is YSLEER. CDR3 length: 15 residues. CDR3 in amino acids: CASSQGGASGNTIYF. CDR3 in DNA: TGCGCCAGCAGCCAGGGGGGGGCCTCTGGAAACACCATATATTTT.

The table lists this clone with a count of one. V and J are TRBV2 and TRBJ2-3; D may be TRBD1 (6 bases). CDR1 and CDR2 (germline): SNHLY, FYNNEI. V was clipped by 3 bases and J by 2 bases, with 9 bases between them. This CDR3 contains 14 residues. Here the CDR3 DNA reads TGTGCCAGCAGTGAGGACAGATACACAGATACGCAGTATTTT. Protein: CASSEDRYTDTQYF.

The gene calls are TRBV20-1 and TRBJ1-5; D is unresolved. V was trimmed by 6 bases and J by 3 bases, leaving 18 bases between them. The CDR3 loop spans 15 amino acids. Germline CDR1 and CDR2: DFQATT and SNEGSKA (reference sequence). The CDR3 protein is CSASKSRSINQPQHF. The CDR3 DNA is TGCAGTGCAAGTAAATCAAGGTCTATCAATCAGCCCCAGCATTTT.

This chain links TRBV5-4 with TRBJ2-2; no clear D gene. From germline, CDR1 is SGHNT and CDR2 YYREEE (reference sequence). V was clipped by 7 bases and J by 4 bases, with 14 bases between them. The CDR3 length is 14 residues. CDR3 DNA: TGTGCCAGCTCCTTGGACCAATCCACCGGGGAGCTGTTTTTT. Translating gives CASSLDQSTGELFF.

The V call is TRBV7-9, the J call TRBJ1-6; 7 bases match TRBD1. The CDR3 runs 14 residues. Germline assignment: CDR1 SEHNR and CDR2 FQNEAQ (reference sequence). J was trimmed by 7 bases and V by 4 bases; bases with no gene match: 4. CDR3 region: CASSSLRGNSPLHF. In DNA form, the CDR3 reads TGTGCCAGCAGCTCACTCAGGGGGAATTCACCCCTCCACTTT. Together with reference TRBV7-9 and TRBJ1-6, the CDR3 gives the full variable domain: DTGVSQNPRHKITKRGQNVTFRCDPISEHNRLYWYRQTLGQGPEFLTYFQNEAQLEKSRLLSDRFSAERPKGSFSTLEIQRTEQGDSAMYLCASSSLRGNSPLHFGNGTRLTVT.

The DNA for the CDR3 is TGTGCCAGCGAAGACCAAATGAACACTGAAGCTTTCTTT. Its translation: CASEDQMNTEAFF. This chain joins TRBV12-3 or TRBV12-4 and TRBJ1-1, with unresolved D. V was clipped by 8 bases and J by 0 bases, with 10 bases between them. CDR3 length: 13 amino acids.

The J gene is TRBJ1-4, the V gene TRBV7-9; the D is unclear. V was shortened by 2 bases and J by 4 bases, with 2 bases between the two germline ends. Looked up from germline, CDR1 is SEHNR and CDR2 is FQNEAQ (reference sequence). The CDR3 sequence is 12 residues long. The CDR3 spells CASSLRNEKLFF. The DNA for the CDR3 is TGTGCCAGCAGCTTACGTAATGAAAAACTGTTTTTT.

The gene calls are TRBV3-1 (or the pseudogene TRBV3-2) and TRBJ1-1, with D perhaps TRBD1 (5 bases). The CDR3 loop spans 17 amino acids. Per germline, CDR1 LGHDT and CDR2 YNNKEL (reference sequence). Trimming left V 2 bases short and J 4 bases short, with 20 bases between. The CDR3 loop is CASSQTPFLTAVTEAFF. Written as DNA, the CDR3 is TGTGCCAGCAGCCAAACACCCTTTTTGACAGCTGTCACTGAAGCTTTCTTT.

The rearrangement links TRBV27 to TRBJ1-6, with 10 nucleotides matching TRBD1. CDR3 length equals 15 residues. Trimming took 5 bases from V and 9 from J; bases not matched to a gene: 7. Germline V gene data show CDR1 as MNHEY and CDR2 as SMNVEV (reference sequence). DNA of the CDR3: TGTGCCAGCAGTGTTGACAGGGGGCCTAGTTCACCCCTCCACTTT. It codes for CASSVDRGPSSPLHF.

The V and J genes are TRBV25-1 and TRBJ2-3; 7 nucleotides agree with TRBD2. V trimming: 6 bases; J trimming: 3 bases; junction bases outside the gene matches: 12. The CDR3 is made up of 16 amino acids. From germline, CDR1 is MGHDK and CDR2 SYGVNS. The CDR3 protein is CASSSRRGGSTDTQYF. The CDR3 nucleotides read TGTGCCAGCAGCTCTCGGCGCGGGGGTTCTACAGATACGCAGTATTTT. The whole variable domain, filled in from reference TRBV25-1 and TRBJ2-3, reads EADIYQTPRYLVIGTGKKITLECSQTMGHDKMYWYQQDPGMELHLIHYSYGVNSTEKGDLSSESTVSRIRTEHFPLTLESARPSHTSQYLCASSSRRGGSTDTQYFGPGTRLTVL.

The V call is TRBV9, the J call TRBJ2-1; 9 nucleotides align to TRBD1. Per germline, CDR1 SGDLS and CDR2 YYNGEE. Trimming took 7 bases from V and 7 from J; bases not matched to a gene: 12. The CDR3 runs 15 residues. CDR3 DNA sequence: TGTGCCAGCGCCTACTCCGGGACAGGGAGGAATGAGCAGTTCTTC. As protein: CASAYSGTGRNEQFF. Full variable domain (remainder filled in from reference TRBV9 and TRBJ2-1): DSGVTQTPKHLITATGQRVTLRCSPRSGDLSVYWYQQSLDQGLQFLIQYYNGEERAKGNILERFSAQQFPDLHSELNLSSLELGDSALYFCASAYSGTGRNEQFFGPGTRLTVL.

This chain uses TRBV28 with TRBJ2-4, with 11 bases identical to TRBD2. This CDR3 contains 19 residues. Germline CDR1 is MDHEN and CDR2 is SYDVKM. V gave up 6 bases and J gave up 0 bases; unmatched junction bases: 13. CDR3 in DNA: TGTGCCAGCAGCTCCCGTCTAGCGGGGGGCCCAATAGCCAAAAACATTCAGTACTTC. It yields the protein CASSSRLAGGPIAKNIQYF.

V is TRBV7-3 and J is TRBJ2-2; 7 bases match TRBD1. CDR1 SGHTA and CDR2 FQGTGA come from the germline V gene. CDR3 size: 15 residues. V shed 5 bases and J 4 bases; nucleotides not matched to a gene: 7. The CDR3 nucleotides read TGTGCCAGCAGCCCTACAGGGGCTCCCACCGGGGAGCTGTTTTTT. It encodes CASSPTGAPTGELFF.

This chain uses TRBV2 with TRBJ2-7; no clear D. CDR1 is SNHLY and CDR2 is FYNNEI in the germline V gene. Deletions cut 6 bases from V and 2 bases from J, with 5 bases between. This CDR3 is built from 11 residues. The CDR3 bases are TGTGCCAGCAGCGCCACCTACGAGCAGTACTTC. It translates to CASSATYEQYF.

V is TRBV28 and J is TRBJ2-3; 11 nucleotides align to TRBD2. After removal of 5 bases from V and 0 bases from J, the junction contained 4 bases not matched to a gene. Germline values: CDR1 MDHEN, CDR2 SYDVKM. The CDR3 is 16 amino acids. CDR3 in DNA: TGTGCCAGCAGTCCCGGGACTAGCGGCAGCACAGATACGCAGTATTTT. Its translation: CASSPGTSGSTDTQYF.

The rearrangement links TRBV28 to TRBJ1-4; TRBD1 is a possible D gene (5 bases). V was pared by 3 bases and J by 4 bases, with 12 bases between. This CDR3 has 15 residues. Germline CDR1 MDHEN, CDR2 SYDVKM. Here the CDR3 DNA reads TGTGCCAGCAGTTTGGGTCCGGGGCGTAATGAAAAACTGTTTTTT. Amino acid sequence: CASSLGPGRNEKLFF.

The chain uses TRBV6-6 and TRBJ2-3; a weak D match, TRBD2 (6 bases). V lost 6 bases to trimming and J lost 0 bases, with 13 bases between them. CDR1 is MNHNY, CDR2 SVGAGI, per germline (reference sequence). There are 15 residues in the CDR3. CDR3 residues: CASSYLGGSTDTQYF. CDR3 nucleotide sequence: TGTGCCAGCAGCTACCTGGGGGGTAGCACAGATACGCAGTATTTT.

V gene TRBV5-1 combines with J gene TRBJ1-1, with a possible D match to TRBD1 (6 bases). This CDR3 region has 14 residues. Trimming took 3 bases from V and 11 from J, leaving 20 bases between them. Germline CDR1 SGHRS, CDR2 YFSETQ. CDR3 sequence (DNA): TGCGCCAGCAGCTGGGGATACTCGGGGAGGGGGGCTTTCTTT. It codes for CASSWGYSGRGAFF.

The chain is built from TRBV6-5 and TRBJ2-1; D unresolved. Germline CDR1 MNHEY, CDR2 SVGAGI. The CDR3 extends over 11 amino acids. V lost 8 bases and J lost 5, with 7 bases in between. CDR3 DNA sequence: TGTGCCAGCCCCCGGCACAATGAGCAGTTCTTC. Encoded protein: CASPRHNEQFF.

This clone was picked up one time. V gene TRBV6-2 or TRBV6-3 combines with J gene TRBJ2-1, with a tentative D call TRBD2 (5 bases). The CDR3 consists of 15 residues. Deletions cut 0 bases from V and 5 bases from J, with 11 bases between. Germline V gene sequence: CDR1 MNHEY, CDR2 SVGEGT. The CDR3 loop is CASSYSIGVNNEQFF. CDR3 bases: TGTGCCAGCAGTTACTCGATCGGGGTAAACAATGAGCAGTTCTTC.

This sequence joins TRBV19 and TRBJ1-5, with D maybe TRBD1 (5 bases). V was trimmed by 6 bases and J by 3 bases, leaving 15 bases between them. The CDR3 is 15 residues long. CDR1 and CDR2 (germline): LNHDA, SQIVND (reference sequence). The CDR3 region has the DNA TGTGCCAGTAGGGGGGGACGGACTGCCAATCAGCCCCAGCATTTT. Translation gives CASRGGRTANQPQHF.

For the CDR3, the DNA is TGTGCCTGGGGACGGCTGAACACTGAAGCTTTCTTT. Its protein product is CAWGRLNTEAFF. The chain is built from TRBV30 and TRBJ1-1; no definite D call. The CDR3 totals 12 residues. CDR1 and CDR2 (germline): GTSNPN, SVGIG (reference sequence). Trimming shortened V by 5 bases and J by 0 bases, and 7 bases separated the two germline ends.